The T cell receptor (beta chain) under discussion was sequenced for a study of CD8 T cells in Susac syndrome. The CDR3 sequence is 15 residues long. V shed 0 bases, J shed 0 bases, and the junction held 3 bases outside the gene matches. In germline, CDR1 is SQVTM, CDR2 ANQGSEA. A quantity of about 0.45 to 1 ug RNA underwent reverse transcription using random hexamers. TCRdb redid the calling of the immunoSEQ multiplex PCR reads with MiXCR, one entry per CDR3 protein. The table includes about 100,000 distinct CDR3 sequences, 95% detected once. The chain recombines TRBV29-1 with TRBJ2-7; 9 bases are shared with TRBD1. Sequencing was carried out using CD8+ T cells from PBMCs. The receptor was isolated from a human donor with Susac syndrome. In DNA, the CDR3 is TGCAGCGTTGAAGATGGGGGACAGGGCTCCTACGAGCAGTACTTC. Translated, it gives CSVEDGGQGSYEQYF.